The sequence of this T cell receptor (beta chain) was determined in a study of a mutant IDH1 vaccine in newly diagnosed glioma. TCRdb's table, derived via immunoSEQ multiplex PCR, lists solely in-frame clones and lacks some. The sample contains tens of thousands of clones, roughly 76% of which appear only once. Notes on this clone: The antigen is unknown.

This CDR3 is built from 14 residues. Germline V gives CDR1 MRHNA, CDR2 SNTAGT. V was trimmed by 5 bases and J by 5 bases, leaving 14 bases between them. Noted time point: week 35, safety follow-up. Alongside topical imiquimod, each dose of vaccine comprised 300 ug of mutant IDH1 20-mer peptide. During weeks 1, 3, 5, 7, 11, 15, 19 and 23, patients received eight vaccinations. J is TRBJ2-3 and V is TRBV6-4; D perhaps matches TRBD2 (6 bases). This specimen consisted of PBMCs, obtained from a glioma patient whose treatment included an IDH1 peptide vaccine. This clonotype originated in a man between 50 and 59 years old with glioma. CDR3: CASSPGEVKDTQYF. In DNA, the CDR3 is TGTGCCAGCAGTCCGGGGGAGGTCAAAGATACGCAGTATTTT.